The source of this T cell receptor beta chain is a study of early T cells in non-severe SARS-CoV-2 infection. Study details: Investigators sequenced bulk RNA drawn from unsorted whole blood, and chains remained unpaired. Study-level findings and limits: Using VDJdb, the matching emphasized anti-spike CD8 responses while missing private and CD4 specificities.

Looked up from germline, CDR1 is SGHAT and CDR2 is FQNNGV. V was cut by 0 bases and J by 5 bases, with 7 bases left in between. The CDR3 spans 13 residues. This clonotype was counted many times. The antigen is unknown. The TCR library protocol was used to attach unique molecular identifiers. These identifiers were attached to individual cDNA molecules. A single record per CDR3 protein comes from TCRdb applying MiXCR to the 5' RACE reads. This table holds tens of thousands of distinct CDR3 sequences, over 10% found once. The clonotype originates from an adult who was a healthcare worker with PCR-confirmed SARS-CoV-2 infection or an uninfected control (not recorded which). V is TRBV11-2 and J is TRBJ2-5; the D is unclear. The specimen sequenced was whole blood. CDR3 DNA: TGTGCCAGCAGCTTAGAACAGACCGAGACCCAGTACTTC. This translates into CASSLEQTETQYF. Full variable domain (rest looked up from reference TRBV11-2 and TRBJ2-5): EAGVAQSPRYKIIEKRQSVAFWCNPISGHATLYWYQQILGQGPKLLIQFQNNGVVDDSQLPKDRFSAERLKGVDSTLKIQPAKLEDSAVYLCASSLEQTETQYFGPGTRLLVL.